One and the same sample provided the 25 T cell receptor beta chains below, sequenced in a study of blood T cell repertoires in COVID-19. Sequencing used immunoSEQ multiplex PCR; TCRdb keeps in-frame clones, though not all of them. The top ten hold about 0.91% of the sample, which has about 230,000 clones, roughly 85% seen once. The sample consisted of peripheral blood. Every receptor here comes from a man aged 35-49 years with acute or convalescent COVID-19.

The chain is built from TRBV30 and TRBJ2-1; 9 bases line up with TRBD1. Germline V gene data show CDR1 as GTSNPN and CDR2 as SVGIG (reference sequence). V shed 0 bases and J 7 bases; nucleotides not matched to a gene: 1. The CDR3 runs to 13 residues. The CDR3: CAWSVGTGNEQFF. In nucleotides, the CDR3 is TGTGCCTGGAGTGTAGGGACAGGGAATGAGCAGTTCTTC.

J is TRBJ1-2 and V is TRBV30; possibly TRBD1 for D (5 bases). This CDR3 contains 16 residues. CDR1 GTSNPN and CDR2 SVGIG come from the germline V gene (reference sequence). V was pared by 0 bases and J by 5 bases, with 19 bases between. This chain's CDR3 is CAWSVQGAKMIYGYTF. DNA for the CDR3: TGTGCCTGGAGTGTACAAGGGGCGAAAATGATTTATGGCTACACCTTC.

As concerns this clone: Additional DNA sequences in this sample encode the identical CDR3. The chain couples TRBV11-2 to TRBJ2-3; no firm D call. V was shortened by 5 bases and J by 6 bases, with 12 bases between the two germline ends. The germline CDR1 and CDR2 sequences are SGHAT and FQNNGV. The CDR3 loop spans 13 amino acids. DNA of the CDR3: TGTGCCAGCAGCCCCGACTTGACGGATACGCAGTATTTT. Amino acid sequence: CASSPDLTDTQYF. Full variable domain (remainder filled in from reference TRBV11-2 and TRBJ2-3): EAGVAQSPRYKIIEKRQSVAFWCNPISGHATLYWYQQILGQGPKLLIQFQNNGVVDDSQLPKDRFSAERLKGVDSTLKIQPAKLEDSAVYLCASSPDLTDTQYFGPGTRLTVL.

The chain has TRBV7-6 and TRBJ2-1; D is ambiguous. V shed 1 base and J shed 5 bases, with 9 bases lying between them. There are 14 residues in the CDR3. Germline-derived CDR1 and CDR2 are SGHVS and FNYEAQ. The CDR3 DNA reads TGTGCCAGCAGCTTAGAATCCGGAGACAATGAGCAGTTCTTC. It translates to CASSLESGDNEQFF.

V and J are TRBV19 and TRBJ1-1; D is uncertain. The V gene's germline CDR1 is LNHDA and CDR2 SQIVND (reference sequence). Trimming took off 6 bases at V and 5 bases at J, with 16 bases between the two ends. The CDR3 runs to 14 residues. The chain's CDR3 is CASRSVEVRTEAFF. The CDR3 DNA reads TGTGCCAGTAGATCGGTTGAAGTGAGGACTGAAGCTTTCTTT.

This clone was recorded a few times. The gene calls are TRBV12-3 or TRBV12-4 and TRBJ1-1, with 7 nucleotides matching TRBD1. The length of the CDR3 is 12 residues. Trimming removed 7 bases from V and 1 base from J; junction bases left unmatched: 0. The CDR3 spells CASNRGNTEAFF. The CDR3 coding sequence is TGTGCCAGCAACAGGGGGAACACTGAAGCTTTCTTT.

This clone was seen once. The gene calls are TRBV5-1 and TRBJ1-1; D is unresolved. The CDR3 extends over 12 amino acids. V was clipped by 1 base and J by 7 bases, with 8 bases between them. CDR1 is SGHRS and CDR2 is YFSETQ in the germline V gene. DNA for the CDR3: TGCGCCAGCAGCTTGTCCGGGAATGAAGCTTTCTTT. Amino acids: CASSLSGNEAFF.

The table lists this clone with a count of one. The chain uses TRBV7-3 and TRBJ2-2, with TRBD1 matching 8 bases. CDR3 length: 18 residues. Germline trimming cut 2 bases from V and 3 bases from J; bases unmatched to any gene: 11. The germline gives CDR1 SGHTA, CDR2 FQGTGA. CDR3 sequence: CASSLFGPLTGDTGELFF. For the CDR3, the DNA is TGTGCCAGCAGCTTATTCGGTCCACTGACAGGGGACACCGGGGAGCTGTTTTTT.

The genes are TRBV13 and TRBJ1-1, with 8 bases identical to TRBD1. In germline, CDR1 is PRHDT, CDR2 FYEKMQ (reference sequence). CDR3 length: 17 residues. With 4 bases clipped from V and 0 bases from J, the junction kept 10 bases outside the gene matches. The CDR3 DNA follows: TGTGCCAGCAGCTCCCGACAGGGGTCTTACATGAACACTGAAGCTTTCTTT. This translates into CASSSRQGSYMNTEAFF.

The CDR3 sequence is CASSLDRSRGLIQPQHF. CDR3 coding DNA: TGTGCCAGCAGCTTAGATCGGTCCAGGGGGCTGATTCAGCCCCAGCATTTT. V is TRBV7-2 and J is TRBJ1-5; TRBD1 matches 8 bases. The CDR3 extends over 17 amino acids. Germline CDR1 and CDR2: SGHTA and FQGNSA. The V gene end was trimmed by 1 base and the J gene end by 6 bases; junction bases not matched to a gene: 11. Drawing the rest from reference TRBV7-2 and TRBJ1-5, the complete variable domain is GAGVSQSPSNKVTEKGKDVELRCDPISGHTALYWYRQSLGQGLEFLIYFQGNSAPDKSGLPSDRFSAERTGGSVSTLTIQRTQQEDSAVYLCASSLDRSRGLIQPQHFGDGTRLSIL.

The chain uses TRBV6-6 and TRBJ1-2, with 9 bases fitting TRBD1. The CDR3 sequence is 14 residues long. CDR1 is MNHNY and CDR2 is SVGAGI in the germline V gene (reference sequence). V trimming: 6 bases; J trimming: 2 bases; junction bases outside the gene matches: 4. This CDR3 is CASRTGTGNYGYTF. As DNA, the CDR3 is TGTGCCAGCAGAACCGGGACAGGGAACTATGGCTACACCTTC.

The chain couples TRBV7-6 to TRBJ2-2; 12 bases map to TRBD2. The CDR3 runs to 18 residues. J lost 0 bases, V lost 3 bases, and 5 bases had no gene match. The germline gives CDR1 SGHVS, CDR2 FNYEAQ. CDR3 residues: CASSLVLAGGTNTGELFF. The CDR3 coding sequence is TGTGCCAGCAGCTTGGTACTAGCGGGGGGCACGAACACCGGGGAGCTGTTTTTT.

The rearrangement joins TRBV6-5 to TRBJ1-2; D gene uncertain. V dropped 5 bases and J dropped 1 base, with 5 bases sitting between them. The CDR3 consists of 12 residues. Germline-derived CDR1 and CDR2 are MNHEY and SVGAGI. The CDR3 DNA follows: TGTGCCAGCAGTCCAAATAACTATGGCTACACCTTC. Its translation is CASSPNNYGYTF.

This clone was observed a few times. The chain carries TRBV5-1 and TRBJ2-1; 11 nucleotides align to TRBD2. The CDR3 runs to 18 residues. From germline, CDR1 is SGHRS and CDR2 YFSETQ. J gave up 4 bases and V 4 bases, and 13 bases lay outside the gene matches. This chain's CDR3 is CASSPTLLAGASYNEQFF. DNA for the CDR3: TGCGCCAGCAGCCCAACTCTACTAGCGGGGGCCTCTTACAATGAGCAGTTCTTC.

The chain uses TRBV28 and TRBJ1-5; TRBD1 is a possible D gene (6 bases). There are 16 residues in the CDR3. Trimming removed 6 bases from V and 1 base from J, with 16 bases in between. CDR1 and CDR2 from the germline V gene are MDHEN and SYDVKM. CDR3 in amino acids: CASRKQGAGSNQPQHF. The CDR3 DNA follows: TGTGCCAGCAGAAAACAGGGAGCAGGGAGCAATCAGCCCCAGCATTTT.

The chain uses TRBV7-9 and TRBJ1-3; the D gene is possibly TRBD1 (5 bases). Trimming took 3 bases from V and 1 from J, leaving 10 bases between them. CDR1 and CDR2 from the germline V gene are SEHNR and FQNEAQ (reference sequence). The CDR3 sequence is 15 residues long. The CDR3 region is CASSLTGGSGNTIYF. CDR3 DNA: TGTGCCAGCAGCTTGACCGGGGGTTCTGGAAACACCATATATTTT.

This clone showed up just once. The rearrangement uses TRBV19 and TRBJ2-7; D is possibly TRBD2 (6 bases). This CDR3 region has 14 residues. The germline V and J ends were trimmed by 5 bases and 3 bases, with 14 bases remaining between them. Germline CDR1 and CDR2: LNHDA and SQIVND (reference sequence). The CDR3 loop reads CASSYASGRYEQYF. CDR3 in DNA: TGTGCCAGTAGTTACGCAAGCGGGCGCTACGAGCAGTACTTC.

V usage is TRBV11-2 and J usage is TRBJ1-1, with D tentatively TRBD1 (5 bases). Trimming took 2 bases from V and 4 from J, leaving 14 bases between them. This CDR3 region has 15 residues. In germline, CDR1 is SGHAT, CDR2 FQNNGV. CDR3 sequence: CASSLFQGMGTEAFF. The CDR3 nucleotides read TGTGCCAGCAGCTTATTCCAGGGCATGGGCACTGAAGCTTTCTTT.

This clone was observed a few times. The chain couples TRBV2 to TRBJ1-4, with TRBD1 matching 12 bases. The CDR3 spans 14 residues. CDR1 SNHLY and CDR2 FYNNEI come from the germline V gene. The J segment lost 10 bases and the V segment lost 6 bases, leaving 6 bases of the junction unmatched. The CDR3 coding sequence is TGTGCCAGCAGGCCCGGGACAGGGGGCGGAAAACTGTTTTTT. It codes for CASRPGTGGGKLFF. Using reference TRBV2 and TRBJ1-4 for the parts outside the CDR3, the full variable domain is EPEVTQTPSHQVTQMGQEVILRCVPISNHLYFYWYRQILGQKVEFLVSFYNNEISEKSEIFDDQFSVERPDGSNFTLKIRSTKLEDSAMYFCASRPGTGGGKLFFGSGTQLSVL.

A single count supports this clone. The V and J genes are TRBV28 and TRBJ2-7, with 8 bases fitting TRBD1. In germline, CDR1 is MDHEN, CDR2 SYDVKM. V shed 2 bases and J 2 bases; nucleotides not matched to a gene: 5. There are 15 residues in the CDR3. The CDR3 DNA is TGTGCCAGCAGTTTAGGCTCAGGGGGCGCCTACGAGCAGTACTTC. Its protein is CASSLGSGGAYEQYF.

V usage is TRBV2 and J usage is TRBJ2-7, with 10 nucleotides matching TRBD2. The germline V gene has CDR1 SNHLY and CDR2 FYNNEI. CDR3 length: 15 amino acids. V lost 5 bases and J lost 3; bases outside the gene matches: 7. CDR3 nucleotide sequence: TGTGCCAGCAGTCGGGATACTAGCGGGGTCTACGAGCAGTACTTC. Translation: CASSRDTSGVYEQYF.

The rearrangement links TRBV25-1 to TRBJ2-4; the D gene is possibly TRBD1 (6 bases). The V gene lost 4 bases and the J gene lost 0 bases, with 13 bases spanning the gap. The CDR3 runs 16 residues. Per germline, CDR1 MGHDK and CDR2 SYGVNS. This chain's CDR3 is CASSGTGTLAKNIQYF. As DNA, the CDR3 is TGTGCCAGCAGTGGAACAGGGACACTAGCCAAAAACATTCAGTACTTC.

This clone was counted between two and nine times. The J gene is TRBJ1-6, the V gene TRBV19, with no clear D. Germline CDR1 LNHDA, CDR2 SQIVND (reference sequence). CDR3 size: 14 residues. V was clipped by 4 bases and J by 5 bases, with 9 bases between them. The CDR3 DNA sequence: TGTGCCAGTAGTACTACCAAAAATAATTCACCCCTCCACTTT. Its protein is CASSTTKNNSPLHF. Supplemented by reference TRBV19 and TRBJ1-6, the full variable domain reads DGGITQSPKYLFRKEGQNVTLSCEQNLNHDAMYWYRQDPGQGLRLIYYSQIVNDFQKGDIAEGYSVSREKKESFPLTVTSAQKNPTAFYLCASSTTKNNSPLHFGNGTRLTVT.

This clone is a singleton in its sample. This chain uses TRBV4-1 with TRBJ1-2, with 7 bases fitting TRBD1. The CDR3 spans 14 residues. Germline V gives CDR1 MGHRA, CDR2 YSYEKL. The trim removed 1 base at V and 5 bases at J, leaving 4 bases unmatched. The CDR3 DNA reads TGCGCCAGCAGCCAAGCGACAGGGAATTATGGCTACACCTTC. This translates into CASSQATGNYGYTF.

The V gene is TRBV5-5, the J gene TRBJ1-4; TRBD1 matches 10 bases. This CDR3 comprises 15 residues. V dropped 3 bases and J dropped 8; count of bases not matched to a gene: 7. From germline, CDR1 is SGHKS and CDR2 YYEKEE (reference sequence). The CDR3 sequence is CASSSGDRGQEKLFF. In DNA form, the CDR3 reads TGTGCCAGCAGCTCAGGCGACAGGGGGCAGGAAAAACTGTTTTTT.